The next 26 T cell receptor beta chains were all read from a single sample in a study of blood T cell repertoires in COVID-19. Measured with immunoSEQ multiplex PCR; TCRdb has only the in-frame clones, and not every one. The profile shows some 150,000 clones, around 78% of them singletons. The sample was PBMCs or T cells enriched from blood (not recorded which). The source is a woman aged 50 to 60 who had recovered from COVID-19.

This clone was seen just once. The rearrangement uses TRBV28 and TRBJ1-5, with TRBD1 as a possible D gene (6 bases). V dropped 6 bases and J dropped 4 bases, with 13 bases sitting between them. This CDR3 contains 14 residues. Germline V gene sequence: CDR1 MDHEN, CDR2 SYDVKM. The CDR3 loop is CASSPGQRNQPQHF. In nucleotides, the CDR3 is TGTGCCAGCAGCCCCGGACAGAGAAATCAGCCCCAGCATTTT.

This chain links TRBV5-1 with TRBJ1-2; maybe TRBD1 (6 bases). The V end was cut by 0 bases, the J end by 5 bases, with 17 bases between. The CDR3 covers 16 residues. Germline-derived CDR1 and CDR2 are SGHRS and YFSETQ. CDR3 loop: CASSLAPADSGYGYTF. The CDR3 bases are TGCGCCAGCAGCTTGGCTCCGGCGGACAGTGGTTATGGCTACACCTTC.

Turning to this clone: This CDR3 is also generated by other DNA sequences in the sample. This rearrangement joins TRBV5-1 to TRBJ1-2, with 9 positions matching TRBD1. With 2 bases clipped from V and 7 bases from J, the junction kept 6 bases outside the gene matches. CDR3 size: 14 residues. Germline V gene sequence: CDR1 SGHRS, CDR2 YFSETQ. The CDR3 DNA is TGCGCCAGCAGCTTAGGGGACAGGGCCGGTGGCTACACCTTC. Protein product: CASSLGDRAGGYTF. Looking up the rest from reference TRBV5-1 and TRBJ1-2 gives the full variable domain: KAGVTQTPRYLIKTRGQQVTLSCSPISGHRSVSWYQQTPGQGLQFLFEYFSETQRNKGNFPGRFSGRQFSNSRSEMNVSTLELGDSALYLCASSLGDRAGGYTFGSGTRLTVV.

The chain carries TRBV28 and TRBJ2-1; D possibly corresponds to TRBD2 (6 bases). The germline gives CDR1 MDHEN, CDR2 SYDVKM. The CDR3 runs 15 residues. Trimming stripped 5 bases from V and 3 bases from J, with 14 bases between. The CDR3 here is CASSATRTNYNEQFF. In DNA form, the CDR3 reads TGTGCCAGCAGTGCGACTAGGACGAACTACAATGAGCAGTTCTTC.

V is TRBV12-3 or TRBV12-4 and J is TRBJ1-2; 7 nucleotides line up with TRBD1. The J segment lost 4 bases and the V segment lost 6 bases, leaving 5 bases of the junction unmatched. This CDR3 has 13 residues. CDR3 nucleotides: TGTGCCAGCAGCCCGGGACAGCCCTATGGCTACACCTTC. Its protein product is CASSPGQPYGYTF.

V and J are TRBV10-3 and TRBJ2-2; 8 bases match TRBD2. Trimming took 3 bases from V and 8 from J; bases not matched to a gene: 23. The CDR3 totals 20 residues. Germline CDR1 is ENHRY and CDR2 is SYGVKD. CDR3 in amino acids: CAISDLGGGEVAGPPGELFF. CDR3 sequence (DNA): TGTGCCATCAGTGATCTGGGGGGGGGAGAGGTAGCGGGACCACCGGGGGAGCTGTTTTTT.

This chain joins TRBV6-5 and TRBJ2-1; D is uncertain. CDR3 length: 15 residues. Germline V gene lookup returns CDR1 MNHEY and CDR2 SVGAGI. Trimming pared 2 bases from V and 0 bases from J, leaving 8 bases between. CDR3 loop: CASSYRASSYNEQFF. DNA of the CDR3: TGTGCCAGCAGTTACCGAGCGAGCTCCTACAATGAGCAGTTCTTC.

The gene calls are TRBV30 and TRBJ2-1; 13 nucleotides align to TRBD2. The germline V gene encodes CDR1 GTSNPN and CDR2 SVGIG (reference sequence). CDR3 size: 15 residues. The V segment lost 7 bases and the J segment 7 bases; nucleotides outside the gene matches: 10. CDR3 nucleotides: TGTGCCTATTCTCGAGGGACTAGCGGGAAAAATGAGCAGTTCTTC. It yields the protein CAYSRGTSGKNEQFF. The complete variable domain, with remaining parts taken from reference TRBV30 and TRBJ2-1, reads SQTIHQWPATLVQPVGSPLSLECTVEGTSNPNLYWYRQAAGRGLQLLFYSVGIGQISSEVPQNLSASRPQDRQFILSSKKLLLSDSGFYLCAYSRGTSGKNEQFFGPGTRLTVL.

The genes are TRBV2 and TRBJ1-1; TRBD1 agrees at 10 bases. The germline V gene encodes CDR1 SNHLY and CDR2 FYNNEI. Unmatched junction bases numbered 4, after V lost 4 bases and J lost 5 bases. This CDR3 is built from 14 residues. CDR3 DNA sequence: TGTGCCAGCAGTGGACAGGGGGCTTATACTGAAGCTTTCTTT. Its protein product is CASSGQGAYTEAFF.

V gene TRBV27 combines with J gene TRBJ2-1; no firm D call. Trimming stripped 4 bases from V and 7 bases from J, with 17 bases between. CDR1 is MNHEY, CDR2 SMNVEV, per germline (reference sequence). CDR3 length: 15 amino acids. CDR3 DNA: TGTGCCAGCAGTTCATCTCCCGAGCGTTGGAATGAGCAGTTCTTC. Translating gives CASSSSPERWNEQFF.

V and J are TRBV13 and TRBJ2-7, with D possibly TRBD2 on 6 matching bases. The CDR3 has 12 residues. Trimming pared 2 bases from V and 7 bases from J, leaving 9 bases between. The germline gives CDR1 PRHDT, CDR2 FYEKMQ (reference sequence). The CDR3: CASSLPAGEQYV. The DNA for the CDR3 is TGTGCCAGCAGCTTACCTGCGGGGGAGCAGTACGTC.

The chain combines TRBV11-2 with TRBJ1-1, with D possibly matching TRBD1 (5 bases). CDR3 length: 13 residues. Germline V gene data show CDR1 as SGHAT and CDR2 as FQNNGV. Deletions cut 2 bases from V and 11 bases from J, with 15 bases between. CDR3 bases: TGTGCCAGCAGCTTATTCCAGGGTATGGATGCTTTCTTT. Translating gives CASSLFQGMDAFF.

This chain links TRBV27 with TRBJ1-1; possible D gene TRBD1, 6 bases. Trimming took off 5 bases at V and 4 bases at J, with 11 bases between the two ends. CDR1 MNHEY and CDR2 SMNVEV come from the germline V gene (reference sequence). The CDR3 extends over 13 amino acids. DNA for the CDR3: TGTGCCAGCAGTCCAGTCAGGGGCACTGAAGCTTTCTTT. Translation gives CASSPVRGTEAFF.

The rearrangement joins TRBV7-2 to TRBJ1-5; D might be TRBD1 (5 bases). There are 15 residues in the CDR3. V was cut by 1 base and J by 0 bases, with 7 bases left in between. From germline, CDR1 is SGHTA and CDR2 FQGNSA. CDR3 sequence reads: CASSLGGDSNQPQHF. The CDR3, as DNA: TGTGCCAGCAGCTTAGGGGGGGATAGCAATCAGCCCCAGCATTTT. Full variable domain (remainder filled in from reference TRBV7-2 and TRBJ1-5): GAGVSQSPSNKVTEKGKDVELRCDPISGHTALYWYRQSLGQGLEFLIYFQGNSAPDKSGLPSDRFSAERTGGSVSTLTIQRTQQEDSAVYLCASSLGGDSNQPQHFGDGTRLSIL.

This clone has only a few counts. The rearrangement links TRBV9 to TRBJ1-1; no clear D gene. Germline V gives CDR1 SGDLS, CDR2 YYNGEE. This CDR3 has 17 amino acids. V lost 0 bases, J lost 4 bases, and 19 bases lay in between. The CDR3 spells CASSVVPAGMPSTEAFF. The CDR3 coding sequence is TGTGCCAGCAGCGTAGTTCCGGCGGGGATGCCGAGCACTGAAGCTTTCTTT.

This chain uses TRBV7-2 with TRBJ2-3; D is ambiguous. CDR1 and CDR2 (germline): SGHTA, FQGNSA. Between the trimmed V and J ends, which lost 0 bases and 3 bases, there was a span of 7 bases. The CDR3 extends over 14 amino acids. CDR3 loop: CASSLASRTDTQYF. CDR3 DNA: TGTGCCAGCAGCTTAGCGTCGAGGACAGATACGCAGTATTTT.

The chain carries TRBV12-3 or TRBV12-4 and TRBJ1-2; D is unclear. Between the trimmed V and J ends, which lost 1 base and 2 bases, there was a span of 5 bases. The CDR3 is 13 amino acids. Written as DNA, the CDR3 is TGTGCCAGCAGTTTAGAAGAGAACTATGGCTACACCTTC. This codes for CASSLEENYGYTF.

The chain couples TRBV11-3 to TRBJ2-2; 7 positions agree with TRBD2. The germline V gene encodes CDR1 SGHNT and CDR2 YENEEA. V was clipped by 8 bases and J by 5 bases; unmatched bases: 17. The CDR3 is 17 amino acids. The CDR3 coding sequence is TGTGCCAGCGAGGGGATTAAAAGCGGGGTCCAGACCGGGGAGCTGTTTTTT. Protein sequence: CASEGIKSGVQTGELFF. Variable domain in full (rest from reference TRBV11-3 and TRBJ2-2): EAGVVQSPRYKIIEKKQPVAFWCNPISGHNTLYWYLQNLGQGPELLIRYENEEAVDDSQLPKDRFSAERLKGVDSTLKIQPAELGDSAVYLCASEGIKSGVQTGELFFGEGSRLTVL.

The rearrangement uses TRBV7-2 and TRBJ1-5; tentatively, D is TRBD1 (6 bases). Looked up from germline, CDR1 is SGHTA and CDR2 is FQGNSA. The CDR3 has 14 amino acids. The V gene lost 5 bases and the J gene lost 7 bases, with 15 bases spanning the gap. The DNA of the CDR3 is TGTGCCAGCAGCAACGAGGCAGGGGAGCAGCCCCAGCATTTT. Amino acid sequence: CASSNEAGEQPQHF.

This clone was seen only a few times. This chain uses TRBV6-2 or TRBV6-3 with TRBJ2-5, with D perhaps TRBD2 (6 bases). This CDR3 is built from 14 residues. V was cut by 2 bases and J by 4 bases, with 11 bases left in between. Germline-derived CDR1 and CDR2 are MNHEY and SVGEGT. The CDR3 DNA reads as TGTGCCAGCAGTTACCTGACCGGGAGAGAGACCCAGTACTTC. Translated, it gives CASSYLTGRETQYF.

The V call is TRBV30, the J call TRBJ1-5, with a possible D match to TRBD1 (5 bases). This CDR3 spans 14 amino acids. The V end lost 4 bases, the J end lost 7 bases, and 17 bases lay between the germline ends. The germline V gene encodes CDR1 GTSNPN and CDR2 SVGIG (reference sequence). The CDR3 nucleotides are TGTGCCTGGACAGAATCATGGGGGGACCAGCCCCAGCATTTT. This sequence encodes CAWTESWGDQPQHF. The whole variable domain, filled in from reference TRBV30 and TRBJ1-5, reads SQTIHQWPATLVQPVGSPLSLECTVEGTSNPNLYWYRQAAGRGLQLLFYSVGIGQISSEVPQNLSASRPQDRQFILSSKKLLLSDSGFYLCAWTESWGDQPQHFGDGTRLSIL.

The V gene is TRBV5-4, the J gene TRBJ1-2; 9 nucleotides agree with TRBD1. V was clipped by 0 bases and J by 4 bases; unmatched bases: 4. The length of the CDR3 is 15 residues. Germline lookup yields CDR1 SGHNT and CDR2 YYREEE (reference sequence). In nucleotides, the CDR3 is TGTGCCAGCAGCTTGGCGGACAGGGGTGGCTATGGCTACACCTTC. This codes for CASSLADRGGYGYTF.

The chain carries TRBV14 and TRBJ1-4; 7 positions agree with TRBD1. Per the germline V gene, CDR1 is SGHDN and CDR2 is FVKESK. V was pared by 4 bases and J by 7 bases, with 9 bases of the junction left unmatched. CDR3 length: 15 amino acids. The CDR3 protein is CASSPRQGRGEKLFF. The CDR3 bases are TGTGCCAGCAGCCCTAGACAGGGTAGAGGTGAAAAACTGTTTTTT.

This clone appeared once. This chain connects TRBV18 to TRBJ1-2; a weak D match, TRBD1 (6 bases). The V end lost 2 bases, the J end lost 8 bases, and 21 bases lay between the germline ends. This CDR3 contains 16 residues. The germline gives CDR1 KGHSH, CDR2 LQKENI. The CDR3 nucleotides are TGTGCCAGCTCACCAAATCCCCAGGCCTCAGGGGAAGGCTACACCTTC. It codes for CASSPNPQASGEGYTF.

This rearrangement joins TRBV5-4 to TRBJ1-2; 8 positions agree with TRBD1. V dropped 1 base and J dropped 6; count of bases not matched to a gene: 11. CDR3 length: 16 amino acids. Germline CDR1 is SGHNT and CDR2 is YYREEE (reference sequence). The CDR3 bases are TGTGCCAGCAGCTTGAGTATGGATTCAGGGGGCGATGGCTACACCTTC. Translation: CASSLSMDSGGDGYTF.

This sequence joins TRBV7-2 and TRBJ1-1, with D perhaps matching TRBD1 (5 bases). CDR3 length equals 14 residues. V was clipped by 5 bases and J by 5 bases, with 15 bases between them. Germline V gene lookup returns CDR1 SGHTA and CDR2 FQGNSA. CDR3 coding DNA: TGTGCCAGCAGCCCCTGGAGGGGAGGAACTGAAGCTTTCTTT. As protein: CASSPWRGGTEAFF.